Below are 14 T cell receptor beta chains sequenced from a single sample in a study of CD8 T cells in Susac syndrome (dated by TCRdb to the late 2010s). Library preparation was by the immunoSEQ multiplex PCR assay. RNA was extracted with the RNeasy kit and 0.5 to 1 ug was reverse transcribed using random hexamers. TCRdb handled the public reads itself, with Q25 trimming in fastp and clone calling in MiXCR, and kept productive beta chains. A single entry per CDR3 protein holds the most common genes and DNA from its merged rows. The sample profile shows tens of thousands of distinct CDR3 sequences; roughly 96% of them were found once. The ten largest clones take up roughly 0.62% of the sample. Sequencing input: CD8+ T cells from PBMCs. All receptors derive from a human donor with Susac syndrome.

The chain employs TRBV30 and TRBJ1-1, with D uncertain. The CDR3 spans 12 residues. Germline V gene data show CDR1 as GTSNPN and CDR2 as SVGIG (reference sequence). Trimming removed 4 bases from V and 1 base from J, with 7 bases in between. CDR3 in amino acids: CAWIQGNTEAFF. The CDR3 DNA follows: TGTGCCTGGATTCAAGGGAACACTGAAGCTTTCTTT.

J is TRBJ1-6 and V is TRBV20-1, with D possibly matching TRBD1 (5 bases). The CDR3 spans 15 residues. Trimming shortened V by 5 bases and J by 0 bases, and 11 bases separated the two germline ends. CDR1 is DFQATT and CDR2 is SNEGSKA in the germline V gene (reference sequence). In DNA form, the CDR3 reads TGCAGTGCTCCAGGGCAGAGCTCCTATAATTCACCCCTCCACTTT. Residues: CSAPGQSSYNSPLHF.

Written as DNA, the CDR3 is TGTGCCAGCAGTGAAATGTGGCGGCGTGGTGGCACCGGGGAGCTGTTTTTT. It is translated as CASSEMWRRGGTGELFF. The chain recombines TRBV25-1 with TRBJ2-2; the D is unclear. V was pared by 2 bases and J by 4 bases, with 17 bases between. The germline V gene encodes CDR1 MGHDK and CDR2 SYGVNS. This CDR3 is 17 amino acids long.

The J gene is TRBJ2-1, the V gene TRBV29-1; D unclear. There are 11 residues in the CDR3. V was shortened by 6 bases and J by 1 base, with 4 bases between the two germline ends. Germline V gives CDR1 SQVTM, CDR2 ANQGSEA. The CDR3 sequence: CSVRSYNEQFF. DNA for the CDR3: TGCAGCGTCCGGTCCTACAATGAGCAGTTCTTC.

This clonotype was seen only once. The V gene is TRBV5-4, the J gene TRBJ2-1; D not resolved. The CDR3 sequence is 11 residues long. Trimming took off 5 bases at V and 5 bases at J, with 5 bases between the two ends. Germline V CDR1 and CDR2: SGHNT, YYREEE (reference sequence). The CDR3 protein is CASRSNNEQFF. CDR3 bases: TGTGCCAGCAGGTCCAACAATGAGCAGTTCTTC.

This chain connects TRBV7-9 to TRBJ1-1, with D unresolved. Trimming pared 4 bases from V and 0 bases from J, leaving 6 bases between. Germline V CDR1 and CDR2: SEHNR, FQNEAQ (reference sequence). The CDR3 extends over 13 amino acids. The DNA of the CDR3 is TGTGCCAGCAGCTACCCCCTGAACACTGAAGCTTTCTTT. Translating it yields CASSYPLNTEAFF. The full variable domain, its missing parts supplied by reference TRBV7-9 and TRBJ1-1, is DTGVSQNPRHKITKRGQNVTFRCDPISEHNRLYWYRQTLGQGPEFLTYFQNEAQLEKSRLLSDRFSAERPKGSFSTLEIQRTEQGDSAMYLCASSYPLNTEAFFGQGTRLTVV.

V gene TRBV18 combines with J gene TRBJ1-6; D remains unclear. V was pared by 6 bases and J by 7 bases, with 13 bases between. CDR1 is KGHSH and CDR2 is LQKENI in the germline V gene. CDR3 length: 14 amino acids. Written as DNA, the CDR3 is TGTGCCAGCTCCCCGAGGCCACAGAATTCACCCCTCCACTTT. Protein product: CASSPRPQNSPLHF. The full variable domain, its missing parts supplied by reference TRBV18 and TRBJ1-6, is NAGVMQNPRHLVRRRGQEARLRCSPMKGHSHVYWYRQLPEEGLKFMVYLQKENIIDESGMPKERFSAEFPKEGPSILRIQQVVRGDSAAYFCASSPRPQNSPLHFGNGTRLTVT.

This chain links TRBV29-1 with TRBJ2-3; D uncertain. Germline CDR1 and CDR2: SQVTM and ANQGSEA. V lost 0 bases and J 2 bases, leaving 9 bases between the germline ends. The CDR3 has 14 amino acids. The CDR3, as DNA: TGCAGCGTTGAAGATCCCCGATACACAGATACGCAGTATTTT. Protein sequence: CSVEDPRYTDTQYF.

This chain links TRBV20-1 with TRBJ2-5, with no clear D. This CDR3 comprises 13 residues. From germline, CDR1 is DFQATT and CDR2 SNEGSKA (reference sequence). Deletions cut 1 base from V and 4 bases from J, with 10 bases between. The CDR3, as DNA: TGCAGTGCTAGAGTTGCGGTTCCAGAGACCCAGTACTTC. Amino acids: CSARVAVPETQYF.

The chain links TRBV20-1 to TRBJ2-1, with 15 bases identical to TRBD2. The V gene end was trimmed by 5 bases and the J gene end by 4 bases; junction bases not matched to a gene: 12. CDR3 length: 18 amino acids. The germline CDR1 and CDR2 sequences are DFQATT and SNEGSKA (reference sequence). The CDR3 nucleotides are TGCAGTGCTCCCTGGGGGACTAGCGGGGGGCCTTGGTACAATGAGCAGTTCTTC. This gives the protein CSAPWGTSGGPWYNEQFF.

The rearrangement joins TRBV30 to TRBJ1-1; TRBD1 agrees at 8 bases. Looked up from germline, CDR1 is GTSNPN and CDR2 is SVGIG (reference sequence). J was trimmed by 4 bases and V by 1 base; bases with no gene match: 5. The CDR3 is 14 residues long. CDR3 DNA sequence: TGTGCCTGGAGTGAGGGCAGGGGGCCCACTGAAGCTTTCTTT. Its protein is CAWSEGRGPTEAFF.

The chain couples TRBV30 to TRBJ1-1, with 8 bases aligning to TRBD1. Trimming removed 2 bases from V and 3 bases from J; junction bases left unmatched: 20. Germline CDR1 GTSNPN, CDR2 SVGIG (reference sequence). The CDR3 consists of 19 residues. The DNA for the CDR3 is TGTGCCTGGAGTCCTATCGGAGGAGGACAGGGTAGGAGGGACACTGAAGCTTTCTTT. Its translation is CAWSPIGGGQGRRDTEAFF.

V gene TRBV16 combines with J gene TRBJ2-1; D uncertain. Germline assignment: CDR1 KGHSY and CDR2 FQNENV. The length of the CDR3 is 12 residues. V lost 3 bases and J 15 bases, leaving 15 bases between the germline ends. CDR3 region: CASSQTPPGLFF. In DNA, the CDR3 is TGTGCCAGCAGCCAGACCCCGCCCGGGCTGTTCTTC.

This clonotype was seen once. V is TRBV4-3 and J is TRBJ1-2, with 9 bases aligning to TRBD1. CDR1 and CDR2 from the germline V gene are LGHNA and YSLEER. This CDR3 region has 16 residues. After removal of 3 bases from V and 2 bases from J, the junction contained 7 bases not matched to a gene. CDR3 region: CASSQVDRGRNYGYTF. Here the CDR3 DNA reads TGCGCCAGCAGCCAGGTTGACAGGGGGAGGAACTATGGCTACACCTTC.